Below, one T cell receptor beta chain is given with its context. Only one count was recorded for this clone. Its antigen has not been determined. Per-base qualities were not stored, and no clone one base away is much larger. Whole blood was collected in K2EDTA tubes by collaborating institutions according to the institutions' own protocols. For TCRbeta analysis, collaborator samples were shipped as frozen whole blood, as isolated PBMCs, or as DNA extracted from either sample type. The data originate from a study of blood T cell repertoires in COVID-19 (dated by TCRdb to the early 2020s). Study-level background: Samples covering the acute and convalescent phases of COVID-19 were provided by collaborators in the United States, Italy and Spain. The sample metadata nearly always contained a de-identified subject ID, COVID-19 status, age in years and sex. Samples were obtained from the ongoing ImmuneRACE study (first 160 participants) and from 1,000 to 1,500 subjects provided by 6 global collaborators. HLA class I and class II types, where available, came from metadata supplied by the sample provider rather than from assay-based typing. The material from the prospective study consisted of cDNA or gDNA derived from T cells, B-cell-depleted T cells, or PBMCs. A freely available public database, intended as a resource for researchers studying the immune response to SARS-CoV-2, is where the repertoires were released. Deeply sampled blood TCRbeta repertoires from subjects exposed to, actively infected with, or recovered from COVID-19 were included in the dataset.

The immunoSEQ Assay, a bias-controlled multiplex PCR, was used to amplify TCRbeta CDR3 regions from genomic DNA. In the paper's pipeline: The number of nucleated cells in each sample was estimated from the amplification of reference gene primers within the assay. To quantify the absolute abundance of each unique TCRbeta CDR3 rearrangement, sequence reads were collapsed and filtered. Productive Simpson clonality was computed per sample as the square root of Simpson's diversity index over productive rearrangements. The table comes from immuneACCESS by way of TCRdb, which keeps in-frame sequences with V and J called. Part of the clones is missing from these tables; in studies checked, under half for an unresolved V gene and the rest for unknown reasons. For V, J and clone size, that table is used; D and trimming come from the DNA. A total of more than 20,000 clones appear in this sample, roughly 83% of them only once. The ten top clones hold around 23% of the sample.

V sheds 4 bases and J sheds 0 bases, leaving 23 bases between their ends. Via the germline V gene, CDR1 is SGHRS and CDR2 YFSETQ. From its cysteine to its phenylalanine, the CDR3 spans 20 amino acids. Only CDR3 DNA remains: 60 bases, in frame from the first base. Summary of the overall study and its limitations: Clinical and demographic metadata were provided uncurated, with the amount varying by source and participant.

The sample comprised peripheral blood. This TCR was recovered from a man older than 75 with active or convalescent COVID-19. The chain was built from TRBV5-1 and TRBJ2-6; the D gene is perhaps TRBD1, from 6 matching bases. DNA sequence: TGCGCCAGCAGCCAGGACCTCTGGGCAGGGGTTATCTCTGGGGCCAACGTCCTGACTTTC. Translated, this gives CASSQDLWAGVISGANVLTF.